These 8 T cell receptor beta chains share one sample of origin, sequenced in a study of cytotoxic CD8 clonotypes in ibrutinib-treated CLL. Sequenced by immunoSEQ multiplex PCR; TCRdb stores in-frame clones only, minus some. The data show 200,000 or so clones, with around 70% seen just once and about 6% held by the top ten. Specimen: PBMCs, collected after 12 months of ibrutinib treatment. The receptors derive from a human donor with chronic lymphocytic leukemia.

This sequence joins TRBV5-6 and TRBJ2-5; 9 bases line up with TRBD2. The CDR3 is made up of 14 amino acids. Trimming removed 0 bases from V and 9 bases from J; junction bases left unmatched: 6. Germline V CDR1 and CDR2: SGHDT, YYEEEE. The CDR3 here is CASSLVAGGPPQYF. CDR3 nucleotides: TGTGCCAGCAGCTTGGTGGCGGGAGGGCCTCCCCAGTACTTC.

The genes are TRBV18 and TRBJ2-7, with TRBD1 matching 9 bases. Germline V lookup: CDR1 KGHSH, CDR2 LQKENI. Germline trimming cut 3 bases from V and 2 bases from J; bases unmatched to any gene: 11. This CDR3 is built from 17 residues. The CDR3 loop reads CASSPISGTGRAYEQYF. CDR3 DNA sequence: TGTGCCAGCTCACCGATATCCGGGACAGGGAGGGCCTACGAGCAGTACTTC.

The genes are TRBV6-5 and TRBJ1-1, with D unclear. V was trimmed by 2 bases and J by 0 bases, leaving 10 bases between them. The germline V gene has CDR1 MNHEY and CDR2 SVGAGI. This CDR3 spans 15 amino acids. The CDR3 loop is CASSYDRSVNTEAFF. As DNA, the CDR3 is TGTGCCAGCAGTTACGACCGATCCGTGAACACTGAAGCTTTCTTT.

The CDR3 sequence: CASLSILEAVPQPQHF. CDR3 bases: TGTGCCAGCCTATCGATCCTGGAGGCGGTACCTCAGCCCCAGCATTTT. The rearrangement links TRBV5-8 to TRBJ1-5; no reliable D call. The V end was cut by 7 bases, the J end by 6 bases, with 23 bases between. Germline V gene data show CDR1 as SGHTS and CDR2 as YDEGEE. The CDR3 extends over 16 amino acids.

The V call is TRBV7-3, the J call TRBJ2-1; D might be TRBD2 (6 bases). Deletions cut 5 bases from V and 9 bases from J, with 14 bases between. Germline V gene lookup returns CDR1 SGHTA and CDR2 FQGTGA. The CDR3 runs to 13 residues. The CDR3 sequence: CASSVRLEGEQFF. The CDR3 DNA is TGTGCCAGCAGCGTTCGACTAGAAGGTGAGCAGTTCTTC.

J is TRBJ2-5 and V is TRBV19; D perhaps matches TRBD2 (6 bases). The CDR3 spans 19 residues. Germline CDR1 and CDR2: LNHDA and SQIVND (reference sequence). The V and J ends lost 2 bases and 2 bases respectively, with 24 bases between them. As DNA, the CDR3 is TGTGCCAGTAGTATACGATCTCATCGTCAACCGGGAGTACAAGAGACCCAGTACTTC. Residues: CASSIRSHRQPGVQETQYF.

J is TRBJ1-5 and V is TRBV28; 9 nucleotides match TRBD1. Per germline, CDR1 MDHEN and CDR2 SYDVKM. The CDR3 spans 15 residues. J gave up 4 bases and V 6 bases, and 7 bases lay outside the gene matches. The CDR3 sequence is CASRLQGARNQPQHF. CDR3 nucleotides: TGTGCCAGCAGGCTACAGGGGGCGAGGAATCAGCCCCAGCATTTT.

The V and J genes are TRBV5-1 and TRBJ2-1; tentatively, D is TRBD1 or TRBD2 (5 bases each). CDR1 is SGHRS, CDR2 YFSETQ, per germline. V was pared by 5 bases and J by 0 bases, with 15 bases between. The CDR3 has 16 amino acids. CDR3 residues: CASRGEGGSSYNEQFF. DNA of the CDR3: TGCGCCAGCAGAGGGGAAGGAGGTAGCTCCTACAATGAGCAGTTCTTC.